These 18 T cell receptor beta chains came from one sample sequenced in a study of identical twins. Each CDR3 protein is one row after TCRdb ran MiXCR on the 5' RACE reads. The sample shows roughly 770,000 distinct CDR3 sequences, over 15% of them seen only once. The sample also formed part of further work on T cells expressing NK-cell markers.

Sequenced material: PBMCs. These TCRs come from a young woman in good health.

The genes are TRBV3-1 and TRBJ2-7; the D is unclear. There are 14 residues in the CDR3. V was shortened by 0 bases and J by 3 bases, with 9 bases between the two germline ends. In germline, CDR1 is LGHDT, CDR2 YNNKEL (reference sequence). The CDR3 here is CASSQDARVYEQYF. For the CDR3, the DNA is TGTGCCAGCAGCCAAGATGCAAGGGTCTACGAGCAGTACTTC.

The chain uses TRBV12-3 or TRBV12-4 and TRBJ2-2; D is possibly TRBD2 (5 bases). This CDR3 has 13 residues. V lost 6 bases and J lost 8, with 13 bases in between. CDR3 sequence reads: CASSPPSRGELFF. CDR3 sequence (DNA): TGTGCCAGCAGCCCTCCTAGCCGAGGGGAGCTGTTTTTT.

This clonotype showed up just a few times. V usage is TRBV6-6 and J usage is TRBJ2-3, with 10 bases identical to TRBD2. CDR3 length equals 13 residues. The germline gives CDR1 MNHNY, CDR2 SVGAGI (reference sequence). Unmatched junction bases numbered 3, after V lost 6 bases and J lost 6 bases. The CDR3 DNA is TGTGCCAGCAGACTAGCGGGGTTGGATACGCAGTATTTT. Its protein is CASRLAGLDTQYF.

The chain recombines TRBV4-2 with TRBJ2-7; D perhaps matches TRBD2 (6 bases). This CDR3 is 15 amino acids long. V was cut by 1 base and J by 4 bases, with 14 bases left in between. Germline CDR1 reads LGHNA; CDR2 reads YNFKEQ. The chain's CDR3 is CASSQVPGLQYEQYF. The CDR3 bases are TGTGCCAGCAGCCAAGTCCCGGGACTGCAGTACGAGCAGTACTTC.

This clonotype was detected only a few times. The chain uses TRBV12-3 or TRBV12-4 and TRBJ1-2; no definite D call. The CDR3 has 14 amino acids. The V end lost 4 bases, the J end lost 4 bases, and 13 bases lay between the germline ends. Written as DNA, the CDR3 is TGTGCCAGCAGTTCGCGAGTTTCCGGCTATGGCTACACCTTC. Amino acids: CASSSRVSGYGYTF.

This clonotype has only a few counts. This chain links TRBV7-9 with TRBJ2-7; D unresolved. This CDR3 contains 13 residues. The germline V and J ends were trimmed by 1 base and 3 bases, with 7 bases remaining between them. Per the germline V gene, CDR1 is SEHNR and CDR2 is FQNEAQ (reference sequence). CDR3 sequence reads: CASSLDASYEQYF. CDR3 sequence (DNA): TGTGCCAGCAGCTTAGATGCCAGCTACGAGCAGTACTTC.

In this sample, this clonotype turned up a few times. The J gene is TRBJ2-3, the V gene TRBV28, with D hard to call. Per the germline V gene, CDR1 is MDHEN and CDR2 is SYDVKM. There are 13 residues in the CDR3. Trimming removed 5 bases from V and 2 bases from J, with 8 bases in between. The CDR3 DNA sequence: TGTGCCAGCAGTACCACAGACACAGATACGCAGTATTTT. Translation gives CASSTTDTDTQYF.

On this clonotype: At one boundary the junction diverges from the germline segment, which might be a read error. The J gene is TRBJ2-1, the V gene TRBV15; D tentatively reads TRBD1 or TRBD2 (5 bases each). The V gene's germline CDR1 is LNHNV and CDR2 YYDKDF (reference sequence). This CDR3 is 12 amino acids long. CDR3 sequence: CATSARDGSRIF. The CDR3 nucleotides are TGTGCCACCAGCGCCCGGGACGGAAGTAGGATCTTC.

This clonotype was observed a few times. The chain links TRBV15 to TRBJ2-2, with D hard to call. CDR1 and CDR2 from the germline V gene are LNHNV and YYDKDF (reference sequence). V was trimmed by 1 base and J by 0 bases, leaving 6 bases between them. This CDR3 is built from 15 residues. The CDR3, as DNA: TGTGCCACCAGCAGAGGCTGGGCGAACACCGGGGAGCTGTTTTTT. It yields the protein CATSRGWANTGELFF.

In its sample, this clonotype was seen a few times. The gene calls are TRBV20-1 and TRBJ2-1; 10 bases map to TRBD2. The CDR3 is 15 amino acids. Germline V lookup: CDR1 DFQATT, CDR2 SNEGSKA (reference sequence). With 3 bases clipped from V and 6 bases from J, the junction kept 8 bases outside the gene matches. This chain's CDR3 is CSARGGTSAFNEQFF. DNA of the CDR3: TGCAGTGCTAGGGGGGGGACTAGCGCTTTCAATGAGCAGTTCTTC.

This clonotype was recorded at least ten times. The chain has TRBV4-3 and TRBJ2-1, with D unclear. The germline V gene has CDR1 LGHNA and CDR2 YSLEER. This CDR3 comprises 14 residues. V was clipped by 5 bases and J by 10 bases, with 18 bases between them. The CDR3 region has the DNA TGCGCCAGCAGCATCCGTACGTCGTTATACGAGCAGTTCTTC. Protein sequence: CASSIRTSLYEQFF.

The CDR3 region has the DNA TGTGCCAGCAGGTCAAACGTTGGGGTTTGGACTGAAGCTTTCTTT. Protein sequence: CASRSNVGVWTEAFF. The chain uses TRBV6-2 or TRBV6-3 and TRBJ1-1; no definite D call. The germline V gene encodes CDR1 MNHEY and CDR2 SVGEGT. V lost 6 bases to trimming and J lost 5 bases, with 19 bases between them. CDR3 size: 15 residues.

The J gene is TRBJ1-2, the V gene TRBV7-3; possibly TRBD1 for D (6 bases). Germline values: CDR1 SGHTA, CDR2 FQGTGA. Trimming pared 5 bases from V and 5 bases from J, leaving 15 bases between. This CDR3 contains 14 residues. The CDR3 nucleotides are TGTGCCAGCAGCACTTCAGGGGTACAGTATGGCTACACCTTC. This gives the protein CASSTSGVQYGYTF.

Ten or more counts support this clonotype. V is TRBV20-1 and J is TRBJ1-5, with D tentatively TRBD1 (5 bases). Trimming left V 3 bases short and J 2 bases short, with 11 bases between. Germline CDR1 and CDR2: DFQATT and SNEGSKA (reference sequence). This CDR3 has 14 amino acids. CDR3 residues: CSARAGGGNQPQHF. The CDR3 coding sequence is TGCAGTGCTAGGGCTGGGGGGGGCAATCAGCCCCAGCATTTT.

This clonotype was picked up a small number of times. V is TRBV4-1 and J is TRBJ1-1; D is uncertain. Germline assignment: CDR1 MGHRA and CDR2 YSYEKL. This CDR3 spans 14 amino acids. The V end lost 0 bases, the J end lost 4 bases, and 9 bases lay between the germline ends. For the CDR3, the DNA is TGCGCCAGCAGCCAAGAGTCCGGGATCACTGAAGCTTTCTTT. As protein: CASSQESGITEAFF.

This chain joins TRBV20-1 and TRBJ2-1; D is uncertain. CDR1 and CDR2 (germline): DFQATT, SNEGSKA (reference sequence). V lost 0 bases and J 6 bases, leaving 12 bases between the germline ends. This CDR3 is 14 amino acids long. The CDR3 DNA reads TGCAGTGCTAGAGATTACCAGAGCTTCAATGAGCAGTTCTTC. Amino acids: CSARDYQSFNEQFF.

This clonotype was recorded at least ten times. The chain carries TRBV27 and TRBJ2-3; D gene unclear. V was cut by 2 bases and J by 0 bases, with 9 bases left in between. Germline-derived CDR1 and CDR2 are MNHEY and SMNVEV (reference sequence). CDR3 size: 15 residues. The CDR3 nucleotides are TGTGCCAGCAGTTTAAGGCCAGCTAGCACAGATACGCAGTATTTT. This sequence encodes CASSLRPASTDTQYF.

This sequence joins TRBV6-1 and TRBJ2-1, with 13 bases identical to TRBD2. The CDR3 runs to 14 residues. CDR1 is MNHNS and CDR2 is SASEGT in the germline V gene. The trim removed 5 bases at V and 8 bases at J, leaving 3 bases unmatched. CDR3 residues: CASSTTSGGHEQFF. CDR3 DNA: TGTGCCAGCAGTACGACTAGCGGGGGGCATGAGCAGTTCTTC.